These 22 T cell receptor beta chains share one sample of origin, sequenced in a study of cytomegalovirus exposure and HLA in healthy donors. Libraries were prepared by immunoSEQ multiplex PCR; TCRdb keeps only in-frame clonotypes and omits some of them. Here the sample spans about 76,000 clones, around 95% being singletons. Sequenced sample: PBMCs. All receptors come from a woman between 18 and 29 years old in good health and CMV-seronegative.

This chain uses TRBV4-1 with TRBJ2-1; the match to TRBD2 covers 11 bases. The CDR3 runs 16 residues. Germline CDR1 is MGHRA and CDR2 is YSYEKL. The ends lost 3 bases at V and 4 bases at J; junction bases unmatched: 5. The CDR3 spells CASSQTLAGGYNEQFF. CDR3 nucleotide sequence: TGCGCCAGCAGCCAGACCCTAGCGGGGGGATACAATGAGCAGTTCTTC.

In the case of this clone: In the same sample, other DNA sequences code for this CDR3. The rearrangement joins TRBV6-4 to TRBJ2-5, with 14 bases aligning to TRBD2. This CDR3 spans 16 amino acids. Unmatched junction bases numbered 8, after V lost 9 bases and J lost 2 bases. CDR1 is MRHNA and CDR2 is SNTAGT in the germline V gene. CDR3 bases: TGTGCCAGTAGTCCAGGGACTAGCGGGGGACAAGAGACCCAGTACTTC. It specifies CASSPGTSGGQETQYF.

The rearrangement links TRBV7-9 to TRBJ2-3; 12 nucleotides agree with TRBD2. The CDR3 has 15 amino acids. Germline V lookup: CDR1 SEHNR, CDR2 FQNEAQ (reference sequence). V lost 2 bases to trimming and J lost 4 bases; unmatched junction nucleotides: 1. The DNA for the CDR3 is TGTGCCAGCAGCTTAAGACTAGCGGGGGCAGATACGCAGTATTTT. Its translation: CASSLRLAGADTQYF.

The V and J genes are TRBV2 and TRBJ2-2; TRBD2 aligns across 8 bases. V was clipped by 5 bases and J by 7 bases; unmatched bases: 12. The CDR3 is 16 amino acids. Germline V gene lookup returns CDR1 SNHLY and CDR2 FYNNEI. CDR3 nucleotides: TGTGCCAGCAGTCTATACCCGGGACTAGTAATCGGGGAGCTGTTTTTT. As protein: CASSLYPGLVIGELFF.

This chain links TRBV28 with TRBJ1-1; D not resolved. There are 13 residues in the CDR3. V dropped 4 bases and J dropped 0 bases, with 6 bases sitting between them. CDR1 is MDHEN, CDR2 SYDVKM, per germline. CDR3 DNA: TGTGCCAGCAGTTCGGTTATGAACACTGAAGCTTTCTTT. It is translated as CASSSVMNTEAFF.

This sequence joins TRBV2 and TRBJ2-5; 14 nucleotides agree with TRBD2. The CDR3 has 15 amino acids. Per the germline V gene, CDR1 is SNHLY and CDR2 is FYNNEI. V lost 4 bases, J lost 3 bases, and 1 base stayed unmatched. CDR3 DNA sequence: TGTGCCAGCAGTGTGGGACTAGCGGGGGAAGAGACCCAGTACTTC. It encodes CASSVGLAGEETQYF.

The V gene is TRBV6-5, the J gene TRBJ1-5; TRBD1 is a possible D gene (6 bases). Trimming cost V 6 bases and J 9 bases, with 9 bases left between them. CDR1 is MNHEY, CDR2 SVGAGI, per germline. The CDR3 runs 11 residues. The CDR3 nucleotides are TGTGCCAGCAGAGGGGGGGGGCCCCAGCATTTT. Translating gives CASRGGGPQHF.

The V gene is TRBV6-5, the J gene TRBJ2-7; D call uncertain. The CDR3 spans 14 residues. V was trimmed by 0 bases and J by 2 bases, leaving 8 bases between them. In germline, CDR1 is MNHEY, CDR2 SVGAGI. CDR3 sequence (DNA): TGTGCCAGCAGTTACTCCCCAGGCGCCTACGAGCAGTACTTC. Amino acids: CASSYSPGAYEQYF.

The chain joins TRBV30 to TRBJ2-6; the D is unclear. V lost 1 base and J lost 0, with 7 bases in between. CDR3 length equals 15 residues. CDR1 and CDR2 (germline): GTSNPN, SVGIG (reference sequence). The CDR3 DNA reads as TGTGCCTGGAGTGCGGGTCTCTCTGGGGCCAACGTCCTGACTTTC. This gives the protein CAWSAGLSGANVLTF.

The chain carries TRBV6-1 and TRBJ1-1, with a weak D call TRBD1 (5 bases). The CDR3 consists of 14 residues. Germline V CDR1 and CDR2: MNHNS, SASEGT. V gave up 4 bases and J gave up 3 bases, with 12 bases separating them. Written as DNA, the CDR3 is TGTGCCAGCAGTGTAATGGACACTTACACTGAAGCTTTCTTT. It is translated as CASSVMDTYTEAFF.

This clone was observed a single time. The chain employs TRBV5-5 and TRBJ1-2; D not resolved. Germline-derived CDR1 and CDR2 are SGHKS and YYEKEE (reference sequence). The CDR3 has 12 amino acids. Trimming removed 0 bases at V and 4 bases at J, with 4 bases between. The DNA for the CDR3 is TGTGCCAGCAGCTTGGACGGCTATGGCTACACCTTC. The encoded protein is CASSLDGYGYTF. Full variable domain (missing parts from reference TRBV5-5 and TRBJ1-2): DAGVTQSPTHLIKTRGQQVTLRCSPISGHKSVSWYQQVLGQGPQFIFQYYEKEERGRGNFPDRFSARQFPNYSSELNVNALLLGDSALYLCASSLDGYGYTFGSGTRLTVV.

The chain carries TRBV7-4 and TRBJ2-1; D remains unclear. The CDR3 has 16 amino acids. Germline-derived CDR1 and CDR2 are SGHVT and SQSDAQ. The ends were cut back, 2 bases at V and 8 bases at J, with 19 bases in the middle. The CDR3 is CASSLLSVGRPDEQFF. The CDR3 DNA reads as TGTGCCAGCAGCTTATTGAGCGTCGGTCGGCCGGATGAGCAGTTCTTC.

V usage is TRBV7-2 and J usage is TRBJ2-5; D possibly corresponds to TRBD2 (6 bases). The germline CDR1 and CDR2 sequences are SGHTA and FQGNSA. The CDR3 covers 16 residues. Trimming took off 2 bases at V and 6 bases at J, with 19 bases between the two ends. The CDR3 DNA is TGTGCCAGCAGCTTACCCGTCCGGGTGGCGGGGCAGACCCAGTACTTC. This codes for CASSLPVRVAGQTQYF.

V usage is TRBV19 and J usage is TRBJ2-7; D may be TRBD2 (5 bases). CDR3 length equals 14 residues. V gave up 5 bases and J gave up 3 bases, with 14 bases separating them. The germline gives CDR1 LNHDA, CDR2 SQIVND (reference sequence). The CDR3 coding sequence is TGTGCCAGTAGTCAACCCGGGGTCCACTACGAGCAGTACTTC. Protein sequence: CASSQPGVHYEQYF. Based on the CDR3 plus reference TRBV19 and TRBJ2-7, the full variable domain is DGGITQSPKYLFRKEGQNVTLSCEQNLNHDAMYWYRQDPGQGLRLIYYSQIVNDFQKGDIAEGYSVSREKKESFPLTVTSAQKNPTAFYLCASSQPGVHYEQYFGPGTRLTVT.

The chain uses TRBV5-1 and TRBJ1-2, with 7 nucleotides matching TRBD1. The J segment lost 8 bases and the V segment lost 4 bases, leaving 8 bases of the junction unmatched. Germline V CDR1 and CDR2: SGHRS, YFSETQ. The CDR3 contains 13 residues. The CDR3 DNA reads TGCGCCAGCAGCCTCGACAGGGTCTGGGGCTACACCTTC. Protein product: CASSLDRVWGYTF.

J is TRBJ2-1 and V is TRBV4-3; D may be TRBD2 (5 bases). Germline V gene data show CDR1 as LGHNA and CDR2 as YSLEER. This CDR3 is built from 13 residues. Trimming pared 5 bases from V and 9 bases from J, leaving 14 bases between. The CDR3 region has the DNA TGCGCCAGCAGCGACGGACTTTTCATTGAGCAGTTCTTC. This codes for CASSDGLFIEQFF.

This clone was seen just once. J is TRBJ1-2 and V is TRBV30; no firm D call. V lost 1 base to trimming and J lost 4 bases, with 13 bases between them. This CDR3 contains 14 residues. The germline gives CDR1 GTSNPN, CDR2 SVGIG (reference sequence). CDR3 sequence (DNA): TGTGCCTGGAGTGACCCGCAGCGTATCTATGGCTACACCTTC. Amino acid sequence: CAWSDPQRIYGYTF. The complete variable domain, with remaining parts taken from reference TRBV30 and TRBJ1-2, reads SQTIHQWPATLVQPVGSPLSLECTVEGTSNPNLYWYRQAAGRGLQLLFYSVGIGQISSEVPQNLSASRPQDRQFILSSKKLLLSDSGFYLCAWSDPQRIYGYTFGSGTRLTVV.

This chain joins TRBV25-1 and TRBJ1-1, with 7 bases lining up with TRBD1. V was clipped by 0 bases and J by 5 bases; unmatched bases: 12. This CDR3 comprises 17 residues. CDR1 is MGHDK and CDR2 is SYGVNS in the germline V gene. The CDR3 DNA reads as TGTGCCAGCAGTGAATATAATAATAGGAGGGGGCGAACTGAAGCTTTCTTT. This translates into CASSEYNNRRGRTEAFF.

The chain recombines TRBV19 with TRBJ2-4; 7 nucleotides align to TRBD2. Germline-derived CDR1 and CDR2 are LNHDA and SQIVND (reference sequence). V was clipped by 7 bases and J by 7 bases; unmatched bases: 13. The CDR3 contains 15 residues. The CDR3 DNA reads TGTGCCAGTACCACCCCGGGAGGCAGGGAGAACATTCAGTACTTC. Its translation: CASTTPGGRENIQYF.

This clone has just one count. The chain recombines TRBV28 with TRBJ1-5; no clear D. Germline V gene data show CDR1 as MDHEN and CDR2 as SYDVKM. CDR3 size: 13 residues. V was shortened by 2 bases and J by 5 bases, with 7 bases between the two germline ends. CDR3 protein: CASSLGRDQPQHF. The CDR3 bases are TGTGCCAGCAGTTTAGGGAGGGATCAGCCCCAGCATTTT.

The chain couples TRBV5-8 to TRBJ2-7; TRBD2 aligns across 7 bases. The germline V gene has CDR1 SGHTS and CDR2 YDEGEE. Losses at the gene ends were 8 bases for V and 4 bases for J; bases not matched to a gene: 9. This CDR3 is built from 13 residues. The CDR3 nucleotides read TGTGCCAGTTCTGGGGAGGGGTCGTACGAGCAGTACTTC. Translating gives CASSGEGSYEQYF.

V and J are TRBV7-2 and TRBJ1-5; perhaps TRBD1 as D (5 bases). This CDR3 is built from 15 residues. The V end was cut by 5 bases, the J end by 2 bases, with 13 bases between. Germline CDR1 SGHTA, CDR2 FQGNSA. The CDR3 region has the DNA TGTGCCAGCAGCCCTATCACAGGCGGCAATCAGCCCCAGCATTTT. The encoded protein is CASSPITGGNQPQHF.